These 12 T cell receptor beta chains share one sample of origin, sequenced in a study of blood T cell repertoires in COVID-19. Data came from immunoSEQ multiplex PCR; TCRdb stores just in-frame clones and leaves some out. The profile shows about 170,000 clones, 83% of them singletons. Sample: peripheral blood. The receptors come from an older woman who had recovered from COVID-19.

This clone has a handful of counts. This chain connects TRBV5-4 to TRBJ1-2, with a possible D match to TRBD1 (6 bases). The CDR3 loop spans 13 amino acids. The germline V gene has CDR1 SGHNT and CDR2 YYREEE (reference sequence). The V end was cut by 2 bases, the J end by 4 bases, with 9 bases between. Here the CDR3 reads CASSLWGPYGYTF. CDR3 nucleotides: TGTGCCAGCAGCTTATGGGGGCCCTATGGCTACACCTTC.

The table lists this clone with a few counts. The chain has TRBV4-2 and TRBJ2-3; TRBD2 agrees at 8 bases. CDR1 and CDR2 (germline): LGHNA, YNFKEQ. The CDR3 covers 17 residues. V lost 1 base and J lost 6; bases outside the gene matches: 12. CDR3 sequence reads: CASSQVVAGRSEDTQYF. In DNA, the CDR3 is TGTGCCAGCAGCCAAGTCGTAGCGGGACGGAGCGAGGATACGCAGTATTTT.

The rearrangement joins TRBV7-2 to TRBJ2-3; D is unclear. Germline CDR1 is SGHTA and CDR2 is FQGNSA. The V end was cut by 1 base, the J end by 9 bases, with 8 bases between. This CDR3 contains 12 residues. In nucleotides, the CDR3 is TGTGCCAGCAGCTTAGTGACATGGACGCAGTATTTT. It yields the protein CASSLVTWTQYF.

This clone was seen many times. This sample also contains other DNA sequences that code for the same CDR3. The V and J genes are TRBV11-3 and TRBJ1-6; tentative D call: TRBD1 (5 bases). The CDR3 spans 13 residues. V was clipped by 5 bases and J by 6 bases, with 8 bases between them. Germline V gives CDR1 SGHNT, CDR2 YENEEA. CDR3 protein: CASSRGGNSPLHF. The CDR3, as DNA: TGTGCCAGCAGCCGGGGGGGTAATTCACCCCTCCACTTT.

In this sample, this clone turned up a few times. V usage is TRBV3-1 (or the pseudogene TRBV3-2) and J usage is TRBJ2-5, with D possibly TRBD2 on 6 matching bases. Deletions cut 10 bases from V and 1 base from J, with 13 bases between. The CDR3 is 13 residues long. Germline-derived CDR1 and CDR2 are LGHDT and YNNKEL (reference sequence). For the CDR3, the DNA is TGTGCCACCCGGTTGGGGGGCCAAGAGACCCAGTACTTC. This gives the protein CATRLGGQETQYF.

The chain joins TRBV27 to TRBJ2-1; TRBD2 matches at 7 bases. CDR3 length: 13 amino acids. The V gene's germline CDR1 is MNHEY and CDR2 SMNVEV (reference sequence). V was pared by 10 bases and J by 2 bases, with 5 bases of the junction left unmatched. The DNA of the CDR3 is TGTGCCACCCGGACTAGACCCTACAATGAGCAGTTCTTC. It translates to CATRTRPYNEQFF.

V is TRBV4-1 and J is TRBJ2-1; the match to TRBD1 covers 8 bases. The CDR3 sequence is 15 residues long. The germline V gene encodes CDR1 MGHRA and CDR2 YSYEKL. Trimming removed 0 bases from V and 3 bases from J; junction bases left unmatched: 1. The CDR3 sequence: CASSQDDRGYNEQFF. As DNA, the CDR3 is TGCGCCAGCAGCCAAGATGACAGGGGCTACAATGAGCAGTTCTTC.

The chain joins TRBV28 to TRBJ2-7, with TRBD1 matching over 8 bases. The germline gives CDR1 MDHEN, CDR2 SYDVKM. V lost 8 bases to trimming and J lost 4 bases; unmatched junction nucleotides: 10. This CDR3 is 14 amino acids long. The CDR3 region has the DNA TGTGCCAGCCACCCGGGACAGGAGATATACGAGCAGTACTTC. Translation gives CASHPGQEIYEQYF.

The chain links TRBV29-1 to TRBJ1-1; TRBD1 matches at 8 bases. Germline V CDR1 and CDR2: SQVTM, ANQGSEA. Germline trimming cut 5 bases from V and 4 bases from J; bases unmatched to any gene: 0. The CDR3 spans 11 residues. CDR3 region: CSVTGGTEAFF. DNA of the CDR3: TGCAGCGTTACAGGGGGCACTGAAGCTTTCTTT.

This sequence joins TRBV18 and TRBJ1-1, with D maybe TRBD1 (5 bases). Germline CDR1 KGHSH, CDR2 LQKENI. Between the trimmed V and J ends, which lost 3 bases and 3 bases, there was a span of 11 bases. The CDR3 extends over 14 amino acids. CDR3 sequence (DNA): TGTGCCAGCTCACCCGGGGGAACTGACACTGAAGCTTTCTTT. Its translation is CASSPGGTDTEAFF.

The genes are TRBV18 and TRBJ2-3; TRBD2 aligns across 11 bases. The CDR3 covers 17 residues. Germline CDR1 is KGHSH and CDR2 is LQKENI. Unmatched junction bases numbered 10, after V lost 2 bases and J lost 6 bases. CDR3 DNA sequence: TGTGCCAGCTCACCATGGGGGACTAGCGGAGAGGTGGATACGCAGTATTTT. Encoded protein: CASSPWGTSGEVDTQYF.

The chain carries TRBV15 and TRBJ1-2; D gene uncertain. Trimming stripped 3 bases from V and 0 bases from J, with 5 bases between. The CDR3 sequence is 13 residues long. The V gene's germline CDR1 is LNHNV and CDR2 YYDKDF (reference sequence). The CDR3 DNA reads TGTGCCACCAGCAGGGGAGCTAACTATGGCTACACCTTC. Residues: CATSRGANYGYTF.